The rows below give T cell receptor beta chains drawn from one sample of a study of cytomegalovirus exposure and HLA in healthy donors. TCRdb's table, derived via immunoSEQ multiplex PCR, lists solely in-frame clones and lacks some. This table holds about 130,000 clones, approximately 62% found once. Sequenced input: PBMCs. All receptors come from a human donor in good health. Both conserved end residues are part of each CDR3. D genes are given only for firm matches. Expanded clones get a size class; other rows say once, few or many, or leave the size out.

j_call: TRBJ2-1
d_call: -
v_call: TRBV28
clone_size: -
cdr3_length: 15
cdr3_nt: TGTGCCAGCAGGCATACAGTGGGCTCCTACAATGAGCAGTTCTTC
cdr3_aa: CASRHTVGSYNEQFF

j_call: TRBJ1-5
d_call: TRBD1
v_call: TRBV19
clone_size: -
cdr3_length: 19
cdr3_nt: TGTGCCAGTAAGGTAATATCGGGACAGGGAGGTTGGAGCAATCAGCCCCAGCATTTT
cdr3_aa: CASKVISGQGGWSNQPQHF

j_call: TRBJ1-4
d_call: TRBD1
v_call: TRBV9
clone_size: -
cdr3_length: 17
cdr3_nt: TGTGCCAGCAGCCTCTCAGGTTGGGAAGGGACAGGCGGAAAACTGTTTTTT
cdr3_aa: CASSLSGWEGTGGKLFF

j_call: TRBJ1-2
d_call: -
v_call: TRBV7-9
clone_size: -
cdr3_length: 19
cdr3_nt: TGTGCCAGCAGCGCCCTCGGACAGACGGGGATGAGGGCTAACTATGGCTACACCTTC
cdr3_aa: CASSALGQTGMRANYGYTF

j_call: TRBJ1-1
d_call: -
v_call: TRBV28
clone_size: few
cdr3_length: 14
cdr3_nt: TGTGCCAGCAGTTTCCGTGGACAGAACACTGAAGCTTTCTTT
cdr3_aa: CASSFRGQNTEAFF

j_call: TRBJ2-5
d_call: TRBD1
v_call: TRBV27
clone_size: -
cdr3_length: 14
cdr3_nt: TGTGCCAGCAGTAGACAGGGGGCGGTGGCGACCCAGTACTTC
cdr3_aa: CASSRQGAVATQYF

j_call: TRBJ2-5
d_call: -
v_call: TRBV14
clone_size: -
cdr3_length: 16
cdr3_nt: TGTGCCAGCAGCCAAGAGCGGGTCGGGATCGGGGGGACCCAGTACTTC
cdr3_aa: CASSQERVGIGGTQYF

j_call: TRBJ2-7
d_call: -
v_call: TRBV4-1
clone_size: -
cdr3_length: 16
cdr3_nt: TGCGCCAGCAGCCCCAGGGGGCGGGAGGGCCTCCACGAGCAGTACTTC
cdr3_aa: CASSPRGREGLHEQYF

j_call: TRBJ2-1
d_call: TRBD1
v_call: TRBV18
clone_size: -
cdr3_length: 17
cdr3_nt: TGTGCCAGCTCACCCACCCTTTCGCTGCAGGGGGTCAATGAGCAGTTCTTC
cdr3_aa: CASSPTLSLQGVNEQFF

j_call: TRBJ1-4
d_call: TRBD1
v_call: TRBV19
clone_size: -
cdr3_length: 15
cdr3_nt: TGTGCCAGTAGTATAATAGGGGGCGTTAATGAAAAACTGTTTTTT
cdr3_aa: CASSIIGGVNEKLFF

j_call: TRBJ2-1
d_call: TRBD2
v_call: TRBV5-5
clone_size: few
cdr3_length: 18
cdr3_nt: TGTGCCAGCAGCAAGGGCCTAAGAGCGGGAGCAACCTACAATGAGCAGTTCTTC
cdr3_aa: CASSKGLRAGATYNEQFF

j_call: TRBJ2-3
d_call: TRBD2
v_call: TRBV10-3
clone_size: few
cdr3_length: 16
cdr3_nt: TGTGCCATCACCCCTGGGGGACTAGCGGGATCAGATACGCAGTATTTT
cdr3_aa: CAITPGGLAGSDTQYF

j_call: TRBJ2-1
d_call: TRBD2
v_call: TRBV5-6
clone_size: -
cdr3_length: 16
cdr3_nt: TGTGCCAGCAGCTTGGATAGTGGAGCGGGGGGCAATGAGCAGTTCTTC
cdr3_aa: CASSLDSGAGGNEQFF

j_call: TRBJ1-2
d_call: TRBD1
v_call: TRBV7-2
clone_size: -
cdr3_length: 15
cdr3_nt: TGTGCCAGCAGCTCCTGGACGACAGGGACGTATGGCTACACCTTC
cdr3_aa: CASSSWTTGTYGYTF

j_call: TRBJ2-7
d_call: -
v_call: TRBV9
clone_size: -
cdr3_length: 14
cdr3_nt: TGTGCCAGCAGCGTAGCTACAGACTCCTACGAGCAGTACTTC
cdr3_aa: CASSVATDSYEQYF

j_call: TRBJ2-2
d_call: -
v_call: TRBV19
clone_size: -
cdr3_length: 13
cdr3_nt: TGTGCCAGTAGTACAGGGAGGATCGGGGAGCTGTTTTTT
cdr3_aa: CASSTGRIGELFF

j_call: TRBJ2-1
d_call: TRBD2
v_call: TRBV9
clone_size: -
cdr3_length: 15
cdr3_nt: TGTGCCAGCAGCGTAGGCGGGAGTGGGTACAATGAGCAGTTCTTC
cdr3_aa: CASSVGGSGYNEQFF

j_call: TRBJ2-5
d_call: -
v_call: TRBV18
clone_size: -
cdr3_length: 14
cdr3_nt: TGTGCCAGCTCACCACCCCAGGGGATGGAGACCCAGTACTTC
cdr3_aa: CASSPPQGMETQYF

j_call: TRBJ1-1
d_call: TRBD1
v_call: TRBV7-6
clone_size: -
cdr3_length: 14
cdr3_nt: TGTGCCAGCAGCCCGGGACAGGGAAACACTGAAGCTTTCTTT
cdr3_aa: CASSPGQGNTEAFF

j_call: TRBJ2-7
d_call: -
v_call: TRBV19
clone_size: -
cdr3_length: 13
cdr3_nt: TGTGCCAGTAGTATAGGAACGGCCTACGAGCAGTACTTC
cdr3_aa: CASSIGTAYEQYF

j_call: TRBJ1-2
d_call: -
v_call: TRBV5-6
clone_size: -
cdr3_length: 14
cdr3_nt: TGTGCCAGCAGCTTGGCGGGGGGCAACTATGGCTACACCTTC
cdr3_aa: CASSLAGGNYGYTF

j_call: TRBJ2-1
d_call: -
v_call: TRBV11-3
clone_size: -
cdr3_length: 13
cdr3_nt: TGTGCCAGCAGCTGGGGACTTTACAATGAGCAGTTCTTC
cdr3_aa: CASSWGLYNEQFF

j_call: TRBJ1-1
d_call: TRBD1
v_call: TRBV10-1
clone_size: few
cdr3_length: 13
cdr3_nt: TGCGCCAGCCAAGGGACAGTGAACACTGAAGCTTTCTTT
cdr3_aa: CASQGTVNTEAFF

j_call: TRBJ2-7
d_call: -
v_call: TRBV28
clone_size: -
cdr3_length: 13
cdr3_nt: TGTGCCAGCAGTTTCCGGATAGGGAGCGAGCAGTACTTC
cdr3_aa: CASSFRIGSEQYF

j_call: TRBJ1-1
d_call: -
v_call: TRBV19
clone_size: -
cdr3_length: 13
cdr3_nt: TGTGCCAGTAGGCCTCAACAGGGATTTGAAGCTTTCTTT
cdr3_aa: CASRPQQGFEAFF

j_call: TRBJ2-3
d_call: -
v_call: TRBV4-1
clone_size: -
cdr3_length: 16
cdr3_nt: TGCGCCAGCAGCAGGGGTCCCCGGGCCCGCACAGATACGCAGTATTTT
cdr3_aa: CASSRGPRARTDTQYF

j_call: TRBJ2-5
d_call: -
v_call: TRBV29-1
clone_size: -
cdr3_length: 12
cdr3_nt: TGCTCCATCATAAGGGGCCAAGAGACCCAGTACTTC
cdr3_aa: CSIIRGQETQYF

j_call: TRBJ2-5
d_call: -
v_call: TRBV27
clone_size: -
cdr3_length: 14
cdr3_nt: TGTGCCAGCAGTTTAGTGGCGGACCAAGAGACCCAGTACTTC
cdr3_aa: CASSLVADQETQYF

j_call: TRBJ2-1
d_call: -
v_call: TRBV6-5
clone_size: few
cdr3_length: 15
cdr3_nt: TGTGCCAGCAGTTTCCCCGGAGGGGGCCCGAATGAGCAGTTCTTC
cdr3_aa: CASSFPGGGPNEQFF

j_call: TRBJ2-3
d_call: -
v_call: TRBV10-1
clone_size: -
cdr3_length: 16
cdr3_nt: TGCGCCAGCAGTGAAGGCCGACTGAATCCCTCAGATACGCAGTATTTT
cdr3_aa: CASSEGRLNPSDTQYF

j_call: TRBJ1-5
d_call: -
v_call: TRBV2
clone_size: -
cdr3_length: 15
cdr3_nt: TGTGCCAGCGGAAGGCGCCGGGAGCCCAATCAGCCCCAGCATTTT
cdr3_aa: CASGRRREPNQPQHF

j_call: TRBJ2-7
d_call: TRBD2
v_call: TRBV5-1
clone_size: few
cdr3_length: 14
cdr3_nt: TGCGCCAGCAGCCTGGGGGGGGACGCGCAATTTCGGCACTTC
cdr3_aa: CASSLGGDAQFRHF

j_call: TRBJ2-1
d_call: TRBD1
v_call: TRBV6-6
clone_size: few
cdr3_length: 14
cdr3_nt: TGTGCCAGCAGCCGGGACAGGGACACCAATGAGCAGTTCTTC
cdr3_aa: CASSRDRDTNEQFF

j_call: TRBJ1-2
d_call: -
v_call: TRBV7-2
clone_size: few
cdr3_length: 14
cdr3_nt: TGTGCCAGCAGCCGATGGGACACGTATTATGGCTACACCTTC
cdr3_aa: CASSRWDTYYGYTF

j_call: TRBJ2-7
d_call: TRBD2
v_call: TRBV4-2
clone_size: -
cdr3_length: 16
cdr3_nt: TGTGCCAGCAGCCAACCCGGGACTAGAAGCTCCTACGAGCAGTACTTC
cdr3_aa: CASSQPGTRSSYEQYF

j_call: TRBJ2-5
d_call: -
v_call: TRBV11-2
clone_size: -
cdr3_length: 14
cdr3_nt: TGTGCCAGCAGCTTGTGGGACACTCAAGAGACCCAGTACTTC
cdr3_aa: CASSLWDTQETQYF

j_call: TRBJ2-1
d_call: TRBD2
v_call: TRBV7-2
clone_size: -
cdr3_length: 15
cdr3_nt: TGTGCCAGCAGCTTAGGTGGACTAGCGGGCAATGAGCAGTTCTTC
cdr3_aa: CASSLGGLAGNEQFF

j_call: TRBJ2-5
d_call: TRBD1
v_call: TRBV5-1
clone_size: -
cdr3_length: 15
cdr3_nt: TGCGCCAGCAGCGGATCCGGGACAGCGCTCGAGACCCAGTACTTC
cdr3_aa: CASSGSGTALETQYF

j_call: TRBJ2-2
d_call: -
v_call: TRBV7-6
clone_size: -
cdr3_length: 14
cdr3_nt: TGTGCCAGCAGCTTAGTTTCTTACACCGGGGAGCTGTTTTTT
cdr3_aa: CASSLVSYTGELFF

j_call: TRBJ2-1
d_call: TRBD2
v_call: TRBV5-4
clone_size: -
cdr3_length: 14
cdr3_nt: TGTGCCAGCAGCTCTAGCGGGTCCTACAATGAGCAGTTCTTC
cdr3_aa: CASSSSGSYNEQFF

j_call: TRBJ2-1
d_call: -
v_call: TRBV27
clone_size: few
cdr3_length: 14
cdr3_nt: TGTGCCAGCATGGCAGGGGCTATCTACAATGAGCAGTTCTTC
cdr3_aa: CASMAGAIYNEQFF

j_call: TRBJ2-7
d_call: TRBD1
v_call: TRBV5-1
clone_size: -
cdr3_length: 14
cdr3_nt: TGCGCCAGCAGTTGGACAGGGGCCTTCTACGAGCAGTACTTC
cdr3_aa: CASSWTGAFYEQYF

j_call: TRBJ2-3
d_call: -
v_call: TRBV5-1
clone_size: -
cdr3_length: 18
cdr3_nt: TGCGCCAGCACGTTTGGACCGGTTGGGTCTAGGGGTGAGGATACGCAGTATTTT
cdr3_aa: CASTFGPVGSRGEDTQYF

j_call: TRBJ2-5
d_call: -
v_call: TRBV6-1
clone_size: -
cdr3_length: 14
cdr3_nt: TGTGCCACCGCTACAGGGTGGAGTGGGGAGACCCAGTACTTC
cdr3_aa: CATATGWSGETQYF

j_call: TRBJ2-2
d_call: TRBD2
v_call: TRBV7-3
clone_size: -
cdr3_length: 14
cdr3_nt: TGTGCCAGCAGTAGCGGGCGGGGCACCGGGGAGCTGTTTTTT
cdr3_aa: CASSSGRGTGELFF

j_call: TRBJ2-3
d_call: TRBD1
v_call: TRBV29-1
clone_size: -
cdr3_length: 13
cdr3_nt: TGCAGCGCCCTACAGGGGGATGGAGATACGCAGTATTTT
cdr3_aa: CSALQGDGDTQYF

j_call: TRBJ2-7
d_call: -
v_call: TRBV28
clone_size: -
cdr3_length: 13
cdr3_nt: TGTGCCAGCAGCCTAGGGGGTCCCTACGAGCAGTACTTC
cdr3_aa: CASSLGGPYEQYF

j_call: TRBJ1-1
d_call: -
v_call: TRBV18
clone_size: -
cdr3_length: 16
cdr3_nt: TGTGCCAGCTCACTCGGACAGAACACCATGAACACTGAAGCTTTCTTT
cdr3_aa: CASSLGQNTMNTEAFF